This record covers a single TCR beta chain. What it binds is not known. These data belong to a study of shared clonotypes between healthy human individuals. Here immunoSEQ multiplex PCR was the method, and the copy in TCRdb shows in-frame clones only, minus some. Of about 710,000 clones in the sample, approximately 77% were seen once. Germline V lookup: CDR1 MDHEN, CDR2 SYDVKM. Deletions cut 7 bases from V and 1 base from J, with 8 bases between. This CDR3 is 12 amino acids long. Study-level points and caveats: Among non-shared clonotypes, generation probabilities were lower than among those shared by all four donors.

The specimen sequenced was memory CD4+ T cells sorted from blood. The subset is: CD45RA-negative fraction. This chain uses TRBV28 with TRBJ2-7; D might be TRBD1 (5 bases). The sequence was obtained from a woman aged 25 to 39 in good health. CDR3 residues: CASMGPSYEQYF. The CDR3 DNA reads as TGTGCCAGCATGGGGCCTTCCTACGAGCAGTACTTC.